The 11 T cell receptor beta chains below all came from one sample that was sequenced in a study of T cells in Graves' hyperthyroidism and ophthalmopathy. Researchers amplified the TCR beta CDR3 regions from RNA transcripts. First-round RT-PCR of the TCR CDR3 relied on the HTBI primer set. A single record per CDR3 protein comes from TCRdb applying MiXCR to the multiplex PCR reads. This table holds hundreds of thousands of distinct CDR3 sequences, roughly 14% found once. The sequenced sample was blood. The receptors derive from a woman in her forties with Graves' ophthalmopathy.

This clonotype was detected many times. The J gene is TRBJ2-7, the V gene TRBV6-2 or TRBV6-3, with 10 bases lining up with TRBD2. Germline assignment: CDR1 MNHEY and CDR2 SVGEGT. With 4 bases clipped from V and 7 bases from J, the junction kept 10 bases outside the gene matches. The CDR3 totals 15 residues. The chain's CDR3 is CASSSPLAGVWEQYF. The CDR3 nucleotides read TGTGCCAGCAGTTCCCCCCTAGCGGGAGTTTGGGAGCAGTACTTC.

Ten or more counts support this clonotype. The chain is built from TRBV7-8 and TRBJ2-7, with D possibly called TRBD1 or TRBD2 (5 bases each). CDR1 is SGHVS, CDR2 FQNEAQ, per germline. The CDR3 consists of 15 residues. V gave up 4 bases and J gave up 5 bases, with 18 bases separating them. Here the CDR3 DNA reads TGTGCCAGCAGCTCTAGGGGACCGACTCGTCACGAGCAGTACTTC. Its protein product is CASSSRGPTRHEQYF.

This clonotype was recorded at least ten times. The rearrangement joins TRBV10-3 to TRBJ2-2; the D is unclear. Germline loops: CDR1 ENHRY, CDR2 SYGVKD. The CDR3 runs to 13 residues. Trimming pared 8 bases from V and 3 bases from J, leaving 10 bases between. The CDR3 DNA is TGTGCCATCCCCGCCAGCGACACCGGGGAGCTGTTTTTT. As protein: CAIPASDTGELFF.

This clonotype was seen many times. This chain connects TRBV6-1 to TRBJ1-3; TRBD1 agrees at 7 bases. Per the germline V gene, CDR1 is MNHNS and CDR2 is SASEGT. The CDR3 is 15 amino acids. The V segment lost 7 bases and the J segment 2 bases; nucleotides outside the gene matches: 8. CDR3 sequence: CASTPYTGAGNTIYF. For the CDR3, the DNA is TGTGCCAGCACCCCCTACACAGGGGCTGGAAACACCATATATTTT.

In this sample, this clonotype turned up a few times. The gene calls are TRBV20-1 and TRBJ1-1, with no clear D. Germline loops: CDR1 DFQATT, CDR2 SNEGSKA (reference sequence). V was trimmed by 3 bases and J by 1 base, leaving 9 bases between them. The CDR3 runs 13 residues. The CDR3 nucleotides are TGCAGTGCTAGGACGGAGCCGAACACTGAAGCTTTCTTT. Translation: CSARTEPNTEAFF.

This clonotype was observed a handful of times. This rearrangement joins TRBV19 to TRBJ2-2; 9 bases map to TRBD1. This CDR3 has 16 residues. Trimming cost V 7 bases and J 4 bases; bases outside gene matches: 10. Germline V gene sequence: CDR1 LNHDA, CDR2 SQIVND (reference sequence). This CDR3 is CASTYGTGPGTGELFF. Written as DNA, the CDR3 is TGTGCCAGTACCTATGGGACAGGGCCGGGCACCGGGGAGCTGTTTTTT.

This clonotype has a count of ten or more. V is TRBV6-5 and J is TRBJ1-5; D gene unclear. Trimming took off 4 bases at V and 0 bases at J, with 7 bases between the two ends. CDR3 size: 14 residues. Per the germline V gene, CDR1 is MNHEY and CDR2 is SVGAGI. CDR3 coding DNA: TGTGCCAGCAGTTCCATGTATAGCAATCAGCCCCAGCATTTT. Translated: CASSSMYSNQPQHF.

This clonotype has just a few counts. V and J are TRBV11-1 and TRBJ2-6; weak D call: TRBD2 (6 bases). V was trimmed by 0 bases and J by 0 bases, leaving 9 bases between them. The CDR3 has 17 amino acids. The germline V gene encodes CDR1 SGHAT and CDR2 FQDESV (reference sequence). In DNA, the CDR3 is TGTGCCAGCAGCTTAGCTGGCGGGAACTCTGGGGCCAACGTCCTGACTTTC. Translation gives CASSLAGGNSGANVLTF.

Of note for this clonotype: This could be a read error, since a much larger clone is one nucleotide away. The chain joins TRBV28 to TRBJ1-2; TRBD1 matches at 8 bases. Germline V gene data show CDR1 as MDHEN and CDR2 as SYDVKM. The CDR3 length is 16 residues. The CDR3 nucleotides are TGTGCCAGCAGTCCTCCGACAGGGGTTTCCTCATATGGCTACGCCTTC. Its translation is CASSPPTGVSSYGYAF.

This clonotype was counted many times. The V and J genes are TRBV24-1 and TRBJ1-3, with D uncertain. V gave up 3 bases and J gave up 0 bases, with 2 bases separating them. This CDR3 has 13 residues. From germline, CDR1 is KGHDR and CDR2 SFDVKD. The CDR3 region is CATSDNSGNTIYF. The CDR3 DNA reads TGTGCCACCAGTGATAACTCTGGAAACACCATATATTTT.

This clonotype occurred many times. V gene TRBV27 combines with J gene TRBJ2-2; TRBD1 matches 7 bases. The CDR3 runs 12 residues. Per germline, CDR1 MNHEY and CDR2 SMNVEV (reference sequence). V shed 4 bases, J shed 8 bases, and the junction held 1 base outside the gene matches. This CDR3 reads CASSSQGGELFF. In DNA form, the CDR3 reads TGTGCCAGCAGTTCACAGGGGGGGGAGCTGTTTTTT.